This T cell receptor (beta chain) was profiled in a study of graft-versus-host responses after intestinal transplantation. Study overall: Multivisceral, liver-intestinal, or isolated intestinal transplants were performed in recipients.

TCRdb keeps only in-frame clones here, not all; method: immunoSEQ multiplex PCR. This sample has over 60,000 clones, with about nine tenths found just once. Germline assignment: CDR1 SGHAT and CDR2 FQNNGV. The ends were cut back, 2 bases at V and 3 bases at J, with 2 bases in the middle. This CDR3 contains 11 residues. About this clone itself: The antigen is not known.

Regarding the study as a whole: Circulating GvH clones peaking coincided with falling HvG clones soon after transplant.

Lymphocytes from graft epithelium and lamina propria were isolated. The rearrangement joins TRBV11-2 to TRBJ2-7, with D hard to call. Sequences were derived from ileum tissue, sampled 350 to 400 days after transplant. This receptor was identified in a human patient who received an intestinal transplant, so some T cells may come from the graft donor. In nucleotides, the CDR3 is TGTGCCAGCAGCTTAAACTACGAGCAGTACTTC. Residues: CASSLNYEQYF.